The 20 T cell receptor beta chains below come from one sample, sequenced in a study of post-analysis software for immune sequencing data. Researchers reported that TCR beta cDNA libraries carried unique molecular identifiers. TCRdb reprocessed the PCR reads with MiXCR, giving one entry per CDR3 protein. The profile covers approximately 350,000 distinct CDR3 sequences, with roughly 30% appearing a single time and roughly 13% taken by the ten largest. No antigens are known for them. Overall study findings and caveats: Compared with controls, patients had more of roughly five TRBV segments, including TRBV5-6, TRBV5-1 and TRBV20-1.

Sequencing was done on a sample of blood. The receptor set was obtained from a girl aged 5-17 years with multiple sclerosis.

The V and J genes are TRBV7-8 and TRBJ2-5; a possible D gene is TRBD1 (6 bases). The CDR3 is made up of 16 amino acids. V lost 5 bases and J 1 base, leaving 17 bases between the germline ends. Germline loops: CDR1 SGHVS, CDR2 FQNEAQ. The CDR3 DNA is TGTGCCAGCAGCACTTTGACAGGAGTACTCCAAGAGACCCAGTACTTC. It specifies CASSTLTGVLQETQYF.

This clonotype has a count of ten or more. This rearrangement joins TRBV12-3 or TRBV12-4 to TRBJ1-2, with D hard to call. Trimming took off 6 bases at V and 3 bases at J, with 8 bases between the two ends. This CDR3 spans 12 amino acids. The CDR3 region has the DNA TGTGCCAGCAGAGGACCGTACTATGGCTACACCTTC. Translating gives CASRGPYYGYTF.

This sequence joins TRBV7-2 and TRBJ2-3; 9 nucleotides agree with TRBD2. The CDR3 length is 15 residues. Germline V gene sequence: CDR1 SGHTA, CDR2 FQGNSA. The V and J ends lost 5 bases and 8 bases, in that order; junction bases with no gene match: 11. In nucleotides, the CDR3 is TGTGCCAGCAGCATTAGCGGGGGCCGAGCAGGTACGCAGTATTTT. Translated: CASSISGGRAGTQYF.

This clonotype occurred many times. This chain joins TRBV20-1 and TRBJ2-7; 8 bases line up with TRBD2. Germline V gene data show CDR1 as DFQATT and CDR2 as SNEGSKA (reference sequence). V lost 1 base to trimming and J lost 2 bases; unmatched junction nucleotides: 7. This CDR3 spans 15 amino acids. CDR3 sequence (DNA): TGCAGTGCTAGAGGGATCAGCGGGGGTCCCTACGAGCAGTACTTC. Protein sequence: CSARGISGGPYEQYF.

In its sample, this clonotype was seen a few times. The V call is TRBV5-1, the J call TRBJ2-7; D remains unclear. V was shortened by 5 bases and J by 0 bases, with 12 bases between the two germline ends. CDR1 is SGHRS, CDR2 YFSETQ, per germline. The CDR3 is made up of 14 amino acids. This CDR3 reads CASRGGSASYEQYF. The CDR3 nucleotides are TGCGCCAGCAGAGGTGGCTCGGCCTCCTACGAGCAGTACTTC.

The chain uses TRBV30 and TRBJ2-7, with no clear D. CDR3 length equals 11 residues. Per the germline V gene, CDR1 is GTSNPN and CDR2 is SVGIG (reference sequence). V was cut by 1 base and J by 4 bases, with 5 bases left in between. This CDR3 reads CAWSAPYEQYF. In DNA form, the CDR3 reads TGTGCCTGGAGTGCCCCATACGAGCAGTACTTC.

This clonotype was counted a few times. V and J are TRBV20-1 and TRBJ2-7; possible D gene TRBD1, 5 bases. Deletions cut 6 bases from V and 2 bases from J, with 17 bases between. Germline-derived CDR1 and CDR2 are DFQATT and SNEGSKA (reference sequence). The CDR3 totals 14 residues. The chain's CDR3 is CSASTGFPTYEQYF. The DNA of the CDR3 is TGCAGTGCAAGCACAGGCTTCCCCACCTACGAGCAGTACTTC.

V gene TRBV7-9 combines with J gene TRBJ2-7; D is undetermined. The V gene lost 1 base and the J gene lost 6 bases, with 4 bases spanning the gap. The CDR3 is 11 residues long. Germline V gene sequence: CDR1 SEHNR, CDR2 FQNEAQ (reference sequence). CDR3 residues: CASSLEVEQYF. The CDR3 DNA is TGTGCCAGCAGCTTAGAAGTCGAGCAGTACTTC.

The J gene is TRBJ2-3, the V gene TRBV6-5; D gene ambiguous. Per the germline V gene, CDR1 is MNHEY and CDR2 is SVGAGI. The V and J ends lost 6 bases and 5 bases respectively, with 6 bases between them. The CDR3 length is 11 residues. This CDR3 is CASRGLDTQYF. The DNA for the CDR3 is TGTGCCAGCAGGGGATTAGATACGCAGTATTTT.

There are many counts of this clonotype. The CDR3 DNA follows: TGTGCCAGCAGCCCCCAGGGAGCTGGGGCCAACGTCCTGACTTTC. Its protein is CASSPQGAGANVLTF. The chain uses TRBV7-2 and TRBJ2-6, with D tentatively TRBD1 or TRBD2 (5 bases each). The germline V gene has CDR1 SGHTA and CDR2 FQGNSA. This CDR3 contains 15 residues. V was cut by 5 bases and J by 2 bases, with 10 bases left in between. The full variable domain, its missing parts supplied by reference TRBV7-2 and TRBJ2-6, is GAGVSQSPSNKVTEKGKDVELRCDPISGHTALYWYRQSLGQGLEFLIYFQGNSAPDKSGLPSDRFSAERTGGSVSTLTIQRTQQEDSAVYLCASSPQGAGANVLTFGAGSRLTVL.

About this clonotype: This may be a read error, as it is one base from a much larger clone. The CDR3 bases are TGTGCCATCAGTGAAGGGGGCGGCTCCTACAATGAGCAGTACTTC. It is translated as CAISEGGGSYNEQYF. J is TRBJ2-7 and V is TRBV10-3; 7 bases align to TRBD1. CDR1 and CDR2 from the germline V gene are ENHRY and SYGVKD. With 3 bases clipped from V and 7 bases from J, the junction kept 12 bases outside the gene matches. CDR3 length: 15 residues.

This chain links TRBV29-1 with TRBJ1-3; D may be TRBD1 (6 bases). The CDR3 has 14 residues. Trimming took off 5 bases at V and 0 bases at J, with 11 bases between the two ends. Germline V lookup: CDR1 SQVTM, CDR2 ANQGSEA. Written as DNA, the CDR3 is TGCAGCGTTAACGACAGGTACTCTGGAAACACCATATATTTT. This sequence encodes CSVNDRYSGNTIYF.

The chain couples TRBV30 to TRBJ2-7; 10 bases align to TRBD1. The CDR3 consists of 14 residues. V lost 3 bases to trimming and J lost 0 bases; unmatched junction nucleotides: 2. The V gene's germline CDR1 is GTSNPN and CDR2 SVGIG (reference sequence). CDR3 residues: CAWSRDRGSYEQYF. The CDR3 nucleotides read TGTGCCTGGAGCAGGGACAGGGGCTCCTACGAGCAGTACTTC.

This sequence joins TRBV5-1 and TRBJ2-5; the match to TRBD1 covers 7 bases. Germline V lookup: CDR1 SGHRS, CDR2 YFSETQ. The CDR3 runs 15 residues. Trimming at V came to 0 bases and at J to 2 bases, leaving 4 bases not matched to a gene. This CDR3 is CASSLGQGVQETQYF. As DNA, the CDR3 is TGCGCCAGCAGCTTGGGTCAGGGGGTTCAAGAGACCCAGTACTTC.

The genes are TRBV12-5 and TRBJ2-7; D is uncertain. V was cut by 0 bases and J by 1 base, with 4 bases left in between. This CDR3 region has 13 residues. Germline CDR1 LGHNT, CDR2 FRNRAP. In nucleotides, the CDR3 is TGTGCTAGTGGTTTGGTACGTTCCTACGAGCAGTACTTC. Encoded protein: CASGLVRSYEQYF.

The gene calls are TRBV24-1 and TRBJ2-1; 9 nucleotides line up with TRBD2. Losses at the gene ends were 4 bases for V and 3 bases for J; bases not matched to a gene: 6. Germline V gene data show CDR1 as KGHDR and CDR2 as SFDVKD. This CDR3 comprises 16 residues. CDR3: CATSDKSGGHYNEQFF. The CDR3 nucleotides are TGTGCCACCAGTGACAAAAGCGGGGGGCACTACAATGAGCAGTTCTTC.

This clonotype turned up a few times. J is TRBJ2-1 and V is TRBV4-3; unclear D gene. V was clipped by 4 bases and J by 0 bases, with 13 bases between them. Germline CDR1 reads LGHNA; CDR2 reads YSLEER. The CDR3 runs to 16 residues. The CDR3: CASSPPWTGSYNEQFF. The CDR3 nucleotides are TGCGCCAGCAGCCCTCCCTGGACGGGCTCCTACAATGAGCAGTTCTTC.

This clonotype has a count of ten or more. This chain links TRBV19 with TRBJ2-1, with 14 bases aligning to TRBD2. CDR1 and CDR2 (germline): LNHDA, SQIVND (reference sequence). This CDR3 has 13 residues. The J segment lost 8 bases and the V segment lost 7 bases, leaving 1 base of the junction unmatched. CDR3 in DNA: TGTGCCAGTAAGACTAGCGGGGGGGATGAGCAGTTCTTC. As protein: CASKTSGGDEQFF.

The rearrangement links TRBV20-1 to TRBJ1-5; a possible D gene is TRBD1 (5 bases). This CDR3 is built from 15 residues. The V gene lost 0 bases and the J gene lost 7 bases, with 16 bases spanning the gap. Looked up from germline, CDR1 is DFQATT and CDR2 is SNEGSKA (reference sequence). CDR3 protein: CSARDLGGSGQPQHF. CDR3 sequence (DNA): TGCAGTGCTAGAGATCTCGGGGGTAGTGGGCAGCCCCAGCATTTT.

This clonotype was seen a handful of times. The chain has TRBV29-1 and TRBJ1-5; 7 positions match TRBD1. Per the germline V gene, CDR1 is SQVTM and CDR2 is ANQGSEA. After removal of 5 bases from V and 2 bases from J, the junction contained 9 bases not matched to a gene. The CDR3 consists of 15 residues. The CDR3 sequence is CSVLVAGTGNQPQHF. CDR3 nucleotides: TGCAGCGTTTTGGTTGCCGGGACAGGCAATCAGCCCCAGCATTTT.